This TCR beta chain was observed in a study of blood T cells in healthy people across ages. General study results and limits: In the absence of known donor CMV status, changes in expanded clonotypes were possibly confounded. Donors of long life had a larger count of naive CD4+ cells and greater diversity than aged donors.

There were healthy Caucasian individuals from Russia, aged roughly 6 to 90, serving as donors. Comments on this clonotype: Its antigen remains unidentified. At one end the junction does not follow the germline gene, possibly because of a read error.

This CDR3 contains 15 residues. Germline assignment: CDR1 SGHDT and CDR2 YYEEEE. Alongside a J-beta primer mix, a sample-barcoded 5' primer served in a second PCR lasting about 7 to 11 cycles. Each TCR beta cDNA got a 12-nucleotide random molecular identifier. MiXCR, applied by TCRdb to the 5' RACE reads, yields one record per CDR3 protein. Of 1 million to 1.2 million distinct CDR3 sequences in the sample, around two fifths are singletons; the top ten hold roughly 14%. The chain employs TRBV5-6 and TRBJ2-7, with TRBD1 matching over 11 bases. Sequencing was performed on blood. The sequence came from a man aged 18 to 29 in good health. This CDR3 reads CASRLDRGHVDEQYF. The DNA of the CDR3 is TGTGCCAGCAGGTTGGACAGGGGGCACGTCGACGAGCAGTACTTC. Using reference TRBV5-6 and TRBJ2-7 for the parts outside the CDR3, the full variable domain is DAGVTQSPTHLIKTRGQQVTLRCSPKSGHDTVSWYQQALGQGPQFIFQYYEEEERQRGNFPDRFSGHQFPNYSSELNVNALLLGDSALYLCASRLDRGHVDEQYFGPGTRLTVT.